This TCR beta chain was sequenced during a study of cytomegalovirus exposure and HLA in healthy donors. Study observations and caveats: V- and J-gene trimming of TCR beta was linked (in a later analysis) to a missense DCLRE1C variant.

CDR1 and CDR2 from the germline V gene are MGHRA and YSYEKL. CDR3 length: 16 residues. V lost 0 bases and J lost 5, with 14 bases in between. Of note for this clone: What it binds is unknown.

The PCR had 60 Vbeta and 13 Jbeta primers. Source study methods: In a later analysis, of roughly 73 million unique beta chains, roughly 9.9 million appeared in at least two donors. Generated by immunoSEQ multiplex PCR, the TCRdb table keeps only in-frame clones and is missing some. V, J and clone size derive from that table, while D and trimming were established from the DNA sequence. The sample records approximately 190,000 clones, 80% to 85% being singletons. The clonotype originates from a woman younger than 35 in good health and CMV-seronegative. The rearrangement links TRBV4-1 to TRBJ1-5; tentative D call: TRBD1 (5 bases). Sequencing was performed on PBMCs. The CDR3 DNA follows: TGCGCCAGCAGCCAAGAGAACGGGAGAGGGGATCAGCCCCAGCATTTT. This codes for CASSQENGRGDQPQHF.